The sequence of this T cell receptor beta chain was determined in a study of OX40 agonist ivuxolimab in advanced cancers. In the study overall: Allowance was made for prior anti-PD-1, anti-PD-L1 or anti-CTLA-4 therapy, and about 40% had some.

V gave up 5 bases and J gave up 4 bases, with 14 bases separating them. The CDR3 sequence is 14 residues long. Germline CDR1 and CDR2: SGHVS and FNYEAQ. Assay used: immunoSEQ multiplex PCR; TCRdb lists only in-frame clones, some missing. Of approximately 84,000 clones detected, 86% appear once; the ten largest clones hold 0.85% to 1%. The chain has TRBV7-6 and TRBJ1-1; D possibly corresponds to TRBD1 (6 bases). The clonotype comes from an adult with an advanced solid tumor such as melanoma, head and neck, liver or kidney cancer. Source: CD4+ or CD8+ T cells sorted from blood, taken in a trial of the OX40 agonist ivuxolimab. CDR3 DNA sequence: TGTGCCAGCAGCAACCAGGGGAGCGGCACTGAAGCTTTCTTT. Protein product: CASSNQGSGTEAFF. Using reference TRBV7-6 and TRBJ1-1 for the parts outside the CDR3, the full variable domain is GAGVSQSPRYKVTKRGQDVALRCDPISGHVSLYWYRQALGQGPEFLTYFNYEAQQDKSGLPNDRFSAERPEGSISTLTIQRTEQRDSAMYRCASSNQGSGTEAFFGQGTRLTVV.